What follows are 10 T cell receptor beta chains derived from one specimen sequenced in a study of T cells after yellow fever vaccination (dated 2019 in TCRdb). According to the study, the label for this sample's treatment or condition signals: live attenuated yellow fever vaccine strain. Library preparation used 5' RACE. Data came from an Illumina NovaSeq 6000. TCRdb handled the public reads itself, with Q25 trimming in fastp and clone calling in MiXCR, and kept productive beta chains. Entries that share a CDR3 protein sequence are merged under the most common genes and DNA. Here the sample has approximately 250,000 distinct CDR3 sequences; roughly 3.7% occur a single time. Under 20% of the sample comes from the top ten. The sequencing used PBMCs, collected 15 days after the yellow fever booster vaccination. The source of these receptors is a man aged 18-30 years who received the YFV17D yellow fever vaccine.

In its sample, this clonotype was seen a few times. The chain carries TRBV15 and TRBJ1-5; D is possibly TRBD1 (6 bases). The CDR3 sequence is 16 residues long. Trimming took off 0 bases at V and 7 bases at J, with 16 bases between the two ends. CDR1 and CDR2 from the germline V gene are LNHNV and YYDKDF (reference sequence). CDR3 nucleotide sequence: TGTGCCACCAGCAGAGATCTGGGGCCAGGACAGCAGCCCCAGCATTTT. Residues: CATSRDLGPGQQPQHF.

The table lists this clonotype with many counts. The chain combines TRBV20-1 with TRBJ2-5; 8 positions agree with TRBD2. Per germline, CDR1 DFQATT and CDR2 SNEGSKA (reference sequence). The ends lost 8 bases at V and 7 bases at J; junction bases unmatched: 6. The CDR3 spans 11 residues. Written as DNA, the CDR3 is TGCAGTCGGTTGCTAGCGGGGACCCAGTACTTC. Translated: CSRLLAGTQYF.

This clonotype was observed at least ten times. The V and J genes are TRBV2 and TRBJ2-7; a weak D match, TRBD2 (6 bases). Trimming removed 7 bases from V and 5 bases from J, with 21 bases in between. The CDR3 runs 15 residues. Germline V CDR1 and CDR2: SNHLY, FYNNEI. CDR3 in DNA: TGTGCCAGCACCCCAGGCCGGGGGAGCCATGACGAGCAGTACTTC. It encodes CASTPGRGSHDEQYF. Full variable domain (outside the CDR3, taken from reference TRBV2 and TRBJ2-7): EPEVTQTPSHQVTQMGQEVILRCVPISNHLYFYWYRQILGQKVEFLVSFYNNEISEKSEIFDDQFSVERPDGSNFTLKIRSTKLEDSAMYFCASTPGRGSHDEQYFGPGTRLTVT.

This clonotype showed up many times. This rearrangement joins TRBV7-9 to TRBJ1-2, with 11 bases aligning to TRBD1. With 5 bases clipped from V and 4 bases from J, the junction kept 9 bases outside the gene matches. There are 16 residues in the CDR3. Per the germline V gene, CDR1 is SEHNR and CDR2 is FQNEAQ (reference sequence). CDR3 in amino acids: CASSPLPGQGVYGYTF. For the CDR3, the DNA is TGTGCCAGCAGCCCCTTACCGGGACAGGGGGTCTATGGCTACACCTTC.

There are many counts of this clonotype. The J gene is TRBJ1-1, the V gene TRBV4-2; TRBD1 matches 8 bases. This CDR3 region has 16 residues. The germline V gene has CDR1 LGHNA and CDR2 YNFKEQ. V lost 3 bases and J lost 1; bases outside the gene matches: 7. The CDR3 sequence: CASSQKMDRANTEAFF. DNA for the CDR3: TGTGCCAGCAGCCAGAAGATGGACAGGGCGAACACTGAAGCTTTCTTT.

This clonotype was seen ten or more times. The V call is TRBV4-3, the J call TRBJ2-5; D is unclear. Germline assignment: CDR1 LGHNA and CDR2 YSLEER. This CDR3 contains 16 residues. The V end lost 0 bases, the J end lost 5 bases, and 16 bases lay between the germline ends. This CDR3 reads CASSQDLYRHTETQYF. For the CDR3, the DNA is TGCGCCAGCAGCCAAGATTTATACAGACACACGGAGACCCAGTACTTC.

This clonotype was seen repeatedly, ten times or more. For the CDR3, the DNA is TGTGCCAGCGCCGGGGCGGGTAACACCGGGGAGCTGTTTTTT. Protein sequence: CASAGAGNTGELFF. The gene calls are TRBV7-9 and TRBJ2-2, with D tentatively TRBD1 or TRBD2 (5 bases each). Trimming stripped 8 bases from V and 2 bases from J, with 12 bases between. This CDR3 is 14 amino acids long. The germline CDR1 and CDR2 sequences are SEHNR and FQNEAQ (reference sequence).

V is TRBV19 and J is TRBJ2-1, with D hard to call. CDR3 length equals 16 residues. The ends were cut back, 7 bases at V and 8 bases at J, with 24 bases in the middle. Germline V gene lookup returns CDR1 LNHDA and CDR2 SQIVND (reference sequence). Written as DNA, the CDR3 is TGTGCCAGTACCTTCCGGGCCCAAGGATTTGGGGATGAGCAGTTCTTC. This translates into CASTFRAQGFGDEQFF.

In the case of this clonotype: With a much larger clone just one base away, this may be a read error. The rearrangement joins TRBV7-9 to TRBJ2-7, with D uncertain. CDR1 SEHNR and CDR2 FQNEAQ come from the germline V gene (reference sequence). This CDR3 contains 14 residues. The DNA of the CDR3 is TGTGCCCGCAGCATATCCTCAACCTTTAACGAGCAGTACTTC. This translates into CARSISSTFNEQYF. The complete variable domain, with remaining parts taken from reference TRBV7-9 and TRBJ2-7, reads DTGVSQNPRHKITKRGQNVTFRCDPISEHNRLYWYRQTLGQGPEFLTYFQNEAQLEKSRLLSDRFSAERPKGSFSTLEIQRTEQGDSAMYLCARSISSTFNEQYFGPGTRLTVT.

This clonotype was counted ten times or more. The V call is TRBV20-1, the J call TRBJ2-1; 13 bases align to TRBD2. In germline, CDR1 is DFQATT, CDR2 SNEGSKA (reference sequence). The V and J ends lost 5 bases and 3 bases, in that order; junction bases with no gene match: 1. CDR3 length equals 14 residues. The DNA for the CDR3 is TGCAGTGCTTGGACTAGCGGGGGCTACAATGAGCAGTTCTTC. Translating gives CSAWTSGGYNEQFF.